The present T cell receptor (beta chain) was sequenced within a study of cytomegalovirus exposure and HLA in healthy donors. Study context: The roughly 130 validation repertoires used the same platform as the roughly 700 first-cohort repertoires (as reported by a later analysis).

CDR1 is SQVTM, CDR2 ANQGSEA, per germline. CDR3 length equals 11 residues. The V end was cut by 7 bases, the J end by 8 bases, with 14 bases between. TCRdb keeps only in-frame clones here, not all; method: immunoSEQ multiplex PCR. This sample has about 130,000 clones, with roughly 87% found just once. The sample was PBMCs. V gene TRBV29-1 combines with J gene TRBJ1-2; D uncertain. This TCR was sampled from a young woman in good health and CMV-seronegative. The chain's CDR3 is CSAEEGGGYTF. The DNA for the CDR3 is TGCAGCGCCGAGGAGGGAGGCGGCTACACCTTC.